The 26 T cell receptor beta chains below were found in one sample sequenced in a study of regulatory T cells in long-lasting Graves disease. Sample time point: persistent/refractory GD, antithyroid drugs over 5 years with positive TRAb. From PBMCs, RNA was extracted and then used to make the TCR library. HTBI primers from iRepertoire and Arm-PCR of CDR3 regions yielded the TCR beta libraries. TCRdb re-analysed the multiplex PCR reads in MiXCR, keeping a single row per CDR3 protein. The sample lists roughly 450,000 distinct CDR3 sequences, less than 25% occurring once. Sequencing used peripheral blood mononuclear cells (PBMCs), obtained when the disease was refractory, from a patient treated with antithyroid drugs. The receptors here all came from a female donor with Graves disease.

The rearrangement links TRBV4-2 to TRBJ2-2; D gene ambiguous. Trimming stripped 1 base from V and 4 bases from J, with 10 bases between. Germline V gene lookup returns CDR1 LGHNA and CDR2 YNFKEQ. This CDR3 is built from 15 residues. The CDR3 protein is CASSQAASITGELFF. DNA of the CDR3: TGTGCCAGCAGCCAAGCTGCTAGTATCACCGGGGAGCTGTTTTTT.

The chain combines TRBV6-1 with TRBJ1-2; D is uncertain. This CDR3 has 13 residues. Trimming pared 10 bases from V and 1 base from J, leaving 13 bases between. Germline V gene sequence: CDR1 MNHNS, CDR2 SASEGT. Here the CDR3 DNA reads TGTGCCACTCTTCCGGGATATAACTATGGCTACACCTTC. As protein: CATLPGYNYGYTF.

The chain employs TRBV30 and TRBJ2-3; perhaps TRBD2 as D (5 bases). The germline V gene encodes CDR1 GTSNPN and CDR2 SVGIG (reference sequence). The CDR3 contains 13 residues. V lost 0 bases to trimming and J lost 6 bases, with 10 bases between them. CDR3 loop: CAWSVRDFDTQYF. Written as DNA, the CDR3 is TGTGCCTGGAGTGTACGGGATTTCGATACGCAGTATTTT.

This clonotype was seen repeatedly, ten times or more. The chain couples TRBV12-3 or TRBV12-4 to TRBJ1-4, with 7 positions matching TRBD1. The CDR3 length is 15 residues. Germline trimming cut 6 bases from V and 7 bases from J; bases unmatched to any gene: 11. As DNA, the CDR3 is TGTGCCAGCAGCCCCGGACAGGTTACCAGTGAAAAACTGTTTTTT. Its translation is CASSPGQVTSEKLFF.

Concerning this clonotype itself: A clone one base away is much larger, so this may be a read error. This chain connects TRBV6-1 to TRBJ2-2; 9 positions agree with TRBD1. Germline trimming cut 5 bases from V and 5 bases from J; bases unmatched to any gene: 6. CDR3 length: 15 residues. Germline values: CDR1 MNHNS, CDR2 SASEGT. The CDR3 is CASSTGQGGTGELFF. The CDR3 DNA is TGTGCCAGCAGTACGGGACAGGGAGGGACCGGGGAGCTGTTTTTT.

This clonotype was counted ten times or more. V and J are TRBV7-3 and TRBJ2-5, with D perhaps given as TRBD1 or TRBD2 (6 bases each). V lost 1 base to trimming and J lost 5 bases, with 14 bases between them. This CDR3 comprises 15 residues. Germline V CDR1 and CDR2: SGHTA, FQGTGA. DNA of the CDR3: TGTGCCAGCAGCTTAAGTCTAGGGGGGTGGGAGACCCAGTACTTC. It specifies CASSLSLGGWETQYF.

This clonotype was seen more than once but under ten times. The V gene is TRBV9, the J gene TRBJ2-7; 11 bases are a match to TRBD2. V shed 0 bases and J 0 bases; nucleotides not matched to a gene: 5. Germline V gives CDR1 SGDLS, CDR2 YYNGEE. This CDR3 is 17 amino acids long. In DNA form, the CDR3 reads TGTGCCAGCAGCGTAGGGGGGGGACTAGCGGCCTCCTACGAGCAGTACTTC. It yields the protein CASSVGGGLAASYEQYF.

The chain uses TRBV4-1 and TRBJ2-6; D gene unclear. The germline V gene encodes CDR1 MGHRA and CDR2 YSYEKL. V lost 3 bases to trimming and J lost 4 bases, with 16 bases between them. The length of the CDR3 is 17 residues. The CDR3 sequence: CASSQYHQVAGANVLTF. DNA for the CDR3: TGCGCCAGCAGCCAGTACCATCAAGTGGCCGGGGCCAACGTCCTGACTTTC.

This clonotype was detected many times. The chain has TRBV27 and TRBJ2-5; perhaps TRBD2 as D (5 bases). Germline assignment: CDR1 MNHEY and CDR2 SMNVEV (reference sequence). The CDR3 runs to 16 residues. The V and J ends lost 5 bases and 4 bases respectively, with 20 bases between them. CDR3 nucleotides: TGTGCCAGCAGTAAGGGCCCCGAAGAGGGCGGAGAGACCCAGTACTTC. Translation gives CASSKGPEEGGETQYF.

The rearrangement uses TRBV19 and TRBJ2-5, with a possible D match to TRBD1 (6 bases). Trimming shortened V by 5 bases and J by 0 bases, and 10 bases separated the two germline ends. Per germline, CDR1 LNHDA and CDR2 SQIVND (reference sequence). This CDR3 is 14 amino acids long. In nucleotides, the CDR3 is TGTGCCAGTAGTGAGAGGGGGTACCAAGAGACCCAGTACTTC. It translates to CASSERGYQETQYF.

This clonotype was counted ten times or more. The chain uses TRBV2 and TRBJ1-4; 7 bases align to TRBD1. Germline CDR1 is SNHLY and CDR2 is FYNNEI. Unmatched junction bases numbered 2, after V lost 4 bases and J lost 6 bases. The CDR3 extends over 13 amino acids. The CDR3 DNA follows: TGTGCCAGCAGTGGGGACAGAGATGAAAAACTGTTTTTT. Encoded protein: CASSGDRDEKLFF.

This clonotype was detected a few times. The gene calls are TRBV20-1 and TRBJ2-7; 8 bases map to TRBD2. V was pared by 1 base and J by 2 bases, with 7 bases of the junction left unmatched. Germline loops: CDR1 DFQATT, CDR2 SNEGSKA (reference sequence). This CDR3 is 15 amino acids long. CDR3 nucleotides: TGCAGTGCTAGAGTCGAAACGGGGGGGACCTACGAGCAGTACTTC. Protein sequence: CSARVETGGTYEQYF.

The chain is built from TRBV20-1 and TRBJ1-5; 8 nucleotides line up with TRBD1. The CDR3 extends over 13 amino acids. Germline CDR1 and CDR2: DFQATT and SNEGSKA (reference sequence). J gave up 5 bases and V 3 bases, and 3 bases lay outside the gene matches. The CDR3 reads CSARETGDQPQHF. CDR3 coding DNA: TGCAGTGCTAGGGAGACAGGGGATCAGCCCCAGCATTTT.

This clonotype came up a few times. The chain carries TRBV11-3 and TRBJ2-2; tentatively, D is TRBD2 (6 bases). Trimming stripped 5 bases from V and 1 base from J, with 14 bases between. This CDR3 spans 16 amino acids. From germline, CDR1 is SGHNT and CDR2 YENEEA. The CDR3 nucleotides read TGTGCCAGCAGCCTCCGGAGTAGCGGGAACACCGGGGAGCTGTTTTTT. It yields the protein CASSLRSSGNTGELFF.

Ten or more counts support this clonotype. The chain employs TRBV10-3 and TRBJ1-2, with TRBD1 as a possible D gene (6 bases). From germline, CDR1 is ENHRY and CDR2 SYGVKD. Trimming pared 6 bases from V and 5 bases from J, leaving 16 bases between. CDR3 length equals 14 residues. The CDR3 loop reads CAIREQGGSYGYTF. In DNA, the CDR3 is TGTGCCATCAGGGAACAGGGCGGATCTTATGGCTACACCTTC.

V usage is TRBV30 and J usage is TRBJ1-6; D is perhaps TRBD1 (5 bases). V lost 0 bases and J 8 bases, leaving 14 bases between the germline ends. The CDR3 consists of 15 residues. CDR1 is GTSNPN and CDR2 is SVGIG in the germline V gene (reference sequence). For the CDR3, the DNA is TGTGCCTGGAGTGTACGAAACAGGCCGGATTCACCCCTCCACTTT. Residues: CAWSVRNRPDSPLHF.

This clonotype occurred many times. The J gene is TRBJ1-2, the V gene TRBV11-2; D is uncertain. V was shortened by 5 bases and J by 6 bases, with 16 bases between the two germline ends. The CDR3 is made up of 14 amino acids. Germline assignment: CDR1 SGHAT and CDR2 FQNNGV. The CDR3 nucleotides are TGTGCCAGCAGCCTATCTGGGGTATGGGATGGCTACACCTTC. It specifies CASSLSGVWDGYTF.

This clonotype was counted ten times or more. Written as DNA, the CDR3 is TGTGCCAGTAGTAGCAGGACAACGACCTACGAGCAGTACTTC. It translates to CASSSRTTTYEQYF. The chain recombines TRBV19 with TRBJ2-7; D perhaps matches TRBD1 (5 bases). The length of the CDR3 is 14 residues. V lost 4 bases and J lost 2, with 12 bases in between. Germline V gene lookup returns CDR1 LNHDA and CDR2 SQIVND (reference sequence).

This clonotype has a count of ten or more. The chain couples TRBV12-3 or TRBV12-4 to TRBJ2-7; TRBD1 aligns across 9 bases. The CDR3 covers 15 residues. J gave up 2 bases and V 4 bases, and 6 bases lay outside the gene matches. CDR3 DNA: TGTGCCAGCAGTTCCACCGACAGGGGGACCTACGAGCAGTACTTC. This translates into CASSSTDRGTYEQYF.

This clonotype occurred many times. The rearrangement joins TRBV7-3 to TRBJ2-5; D gene unclear. The germline V gene encodes CDR1 SGHTA and CDR2 FQGTGA. The CDR3 is made up of 13 amino acids. V was cut by 5 bases and J by 1 base, with 8 bases left in between. The CDR3 loop is CASSPNAQETQYF. The CDR3 DNA is TGTGCCAGCAGCCCCAACGCCCAAGAGACCCAGTACTTC.

This clonotype was seen at least ten times. The chain joins TRBV12-3 or TRBV12-4 to TRBJ1-2; D may be TRBD1 (5 bases). CDR3 length: 13 amino acids. V dropped 6 bases and J dropped 2 bases, with 10 bases sitting between them. CDR3 bases: TGTGCCAGCAGAGCCGAGGGGAACTATGGCTACACCTTC. It is translated as CASRAEGNYGYTF.

The rearrangement joins TRBV7-6 to TRBJ1-1, with a weak D call TRBD1 (5 bases). Germline loops: CDR1 SGHVS, CDR2 FNYEAQ. The CDR3 has 14 residues. Trimming cost V 3 bases and J 1 base, with 9 bases left between them. The CDR3 DNA reads as TGTGCCAGCAGCTTCCAGACAGAGAACACTGAAGCTTTCTTT. Translating it yields CASSFQTENTEAFF.

This clonotype occurred a few times. A much larger clone differs from this one at a single base, so this may be a read error. V and J are TRBV20-1 and TRBJ1-2; 8 bases are a match to TRBD1. Per germline, CDR1 DFQATT and CDR2 SNEGSKA (reference sequence). V lost 5 bases and J lost 4; bases outside the gene matches: 3. The CDR3 has 12 amino acids. For the CDR3, the DNA is TGCAGTGCTTTACAGGGGGGCTATGGCTACACCTTC. Translating gives CSALQGGYGYTF.

This clonotype was counted a few times. A much larger clone differs by one base, so this may be a read error. This sequence joins TRBV10-3 and TRBJ1-5; 11 nucleotides align to TRBD1. The CDR3 is 14 amino acids. V dropped 4 bases and J dropped 5; count of bases not matched to a gene: 1. Germline assignment: CDR1 ENHRY and CDR2 SYGVKD. The CDR3 DNA sequence: TGTGCCATCAGTGGGACAGGGGGCGATCAGCCCCAGCATTTT. Translation: CAISGTGGDQPQHF.

This clonotype was counted between two and nine times. The chain carries TRBV6-2 or TRBV6-3 and TRBJ1-1; no clear D gene. CDR1 MNHEY and CDR2 SVGEGT come from the germline V gene. V was trimmed by 0 bases and J by 8 bases, leaving 7 bases between them. CDR3 length equals 12 residues. The CDR3 bases are TGTGCCAGCAGTTACTCGTTAAGGGAAGCTTTCTTT. Translating gives CASSYSLREAFF.

V gene TRBV28 combines with J gene TRBJ1-5; D possibly corresponds to TRBD1 (6 bases). The CDR3 totals 17 residues. CDR1 is MDHEN, CDR2 SYDVKM, per germline. The V and J ends lost 3 bases and 0 bases respectively, with 15 bases between them. In DNA, the CDR3 is TGTGCCAGCAGTTTCCCGGGGGGCCGGTATAGCAATCAGCCCCAGCATTTT. Its translation: CASSFPGGRYSNQPQHF.